The clone carrying this T cell receptor beta chain appeared a single time. These data are taken from a study of PD-L1 blockade in urothelial cancer. Specified time point: pretreatment peripheral blood. Some clones are missing from TCRdb's copy, which holds only in-frame ones; the method was immunoSEQ multiplex PCR. Of 55,000 to 80,000 clones in the sample, approximately 83% were seen once. Germline-derived CDR1 and CDR2 are LNHDA and SQIVND (reference sequence). This CDR3 comprises 15 residues. Trimming at V came to 6 bases and at J to 7 bases, leaving 9 bases not matched to a gene. This clonotype was sampled from a man in his sixties with urothelial cancer. The chain links TRBV19 to TRBJ1-6, with TRBD1 identical over 7 bases. The sequencing here drew on PBMCs, taken around atezolizumab (anti-PD-L1) treatment. The CDR3 sequence is CASSKTGRPNSPLHF. In DNA form, the CDR3 reads TGTGCCAGTAGCAAGACAGGGCGGCCAAATTCACCCCTCCACTTT.